The clone carrying this T cell receptor beta chain turned up a few times. The antigen is undetermined. Germline lookup yields CDR1 LGHNA and CDR2 YSLEER. The CDR3 loop spans 16 amino acids. With 0 bases clipped from V and 3 bases from J, the junction kept 5 bases outside the gene matches. The data were taken from a study of beta chain features in type 1 diabetes. Broader study findings: Type 1 diabetes patients had TCRB CDR3s that were shorter (moderately but significantly so) in all four CD4+ subsets.

The investigators reverse transcribed all of the isolated RNA, so they sequenced expressed TCRB transcripts. Sequencing of naive, central memory and regulatory T cell samples gave an average of roughly 3.5 million reads. Measured with immunoSEQ multiplex PCR; TCRdb has only the in-frame clones, and not every one. Of hundreds of thousands of clones listed, around an eighth are singletons. The receptor was derived from a man between 18 and 29 years old with type 1 diabetes. Sequencing was performed on naive CD4+ T cells from blood. This sequence joins TRBV4-3 and TRBJ2-3; TRBD2 matches 8 bases. This chain's CDR3 is CASSQERRGATDTQYF. CDR3 DNA sequence: TGCGCCAGCAGCCAAGAACGGCGGGGGGCAACAGATACGCAGTATTTT.